A selection of T cell receptor beta chains follows, all from one sample in a study of OX40 agonist ivuxolimab in advanced cancers. Here immunoSEQ multiplex PCR was the method, and the copy in TCRdb shows in-frame clones only, minus some. The sample yields some 100,000 clones, 80% to 90% seen once. The source was CD4+ or CD8+ T cells sorted from blood, collected in a trial of the OX40 agonist ivuxolimab. The receptors derive from an adult with an advanced solid tumor such as melanoma, head and neck, liver or kidney cancer. CDR3s include the opening cysteine and the closing phenylalanine or tryptophan. A D gene is named only where the DNA matches it firmly. Where a row states a size, it is once, few, many or the class of an expanded clone; other rows omit it.

D gene	V gene	J gene	clone size	CDR3 DNA	CDR3 protein
NA	TRBV5-6	TRBJ1-6	NA	TGTGCCAGCACCCTGATGAGGGGCGGCCCCTATAATTCACCCCTCCACTTT	CASTLMRGGPYNSPLHF
NA	TRBV27	TRBJ1-5	NA	TGTGCCAGCAGTTTAAGGCAGGGCACTCAGCCCCAGCATTTT	CASSLRQGTQPQHF
NA	TRBV12-5	TRBJ2-5	few	TGTGCTAGTGGTCAAACCTTTGAGACCCAGTACTTC	CASGQTFETQYF
NA	TRBV5-4	TRBJ2-4	NA	TGTGCCAGCAGCGAGGGGGGTGAGACCAAAAACATTCAGTACTTC	CASSEGGETKNIQYF
NA	TRBV19	TRBJ2-3	NA	TGTGCCACCTCCCCGACTGGGTGGGCCGATACGCAGTATTTT	CATSPTGWADTQYF
TRBD2	TRBV5-4	TRBJ2-7	NA	TGTGCCAGCAGCCAAAGCAGCGGGGGGATGAGTAGCTCCTACGAGCAGTACTTC	CASSQSSGGMSSSYEQYF
NA	TRBV19	TRBJ1-1	few	TGTGCCAGTAGTATAGATTGGGATGAACCTGAAGCTTTCTTT	CASSIDWDEPEAFF
NA	TRBV7-3	TRBJ1-3	once	TGTGCCAGCAGCTCAACCCCCTCTGGAAACACCATATATTTT	CASSSTPSGNTIYF
TRBD2	TRBV11-3	TRBJ2-5	few	TGTGCCAGCAGCTCGAGGACTAGCGGGGGGGCCCGTCAGTACTTC	CASSSRTSGGARQYF
NA	TRBV7-9	TRBJ1-1	NA	TGTGCCAGCAGCTCCCGGGATACGAACACTGAAGCTTTCTTT	CASSSRDTNTEAFF
NA	TRBV6-6	TRBJ1-1	NA	TGTGCCAGCAGCGGACAGCAGAACACTGAAGCTTTCTTT	CASSGQQNTEAFF
NA	TRBV5-4	TRBJ1-3	many	TGTGCCAGCAGCGTCTGGGCGGCGAGCTCTGGAAACACCATATATTTT	CASSVWAASSGNTIYF
NA	TRBV14	TRBJ1-2	once	TGTGCCAGCAGCCAAGACAGACGGGCTAACTATGGCTACACCTTC	CASSQDRRANYGYTF
NA	TRBV2	TRBJ2-3	NA	TGTGCCAGCATGGGGGATCGTGGAGCAGATACGCAGTATTTT	CASMGDRGADTQYF
TRBD1	TRBV19	TRBJ1-6	NA	TGTGCCAGTAGTTTGGACAGGGGAAATTCACCCCTCCACTTT	CASSLDRGNSPLHF
TRBD1	TRBV2	TRBJ1-2	NA	TGTGCCAGCAGGTGGGACAGGACTTCATATGGCTACACCTTC	CASRWDRTSYGYTF
TRBD1	TRBV9	TRBJ1-3	NA	TGTGCCAGCAGCGTAGGTGGACAGGCAAGCTCTGGAAACACCATATATTTT	CASSVGGQASSGNTIYF
NA	TRBV7-9	TRBJ2-1	NA	TGTGCCAGCAGCCCGAATGAGCAGTTCTTC	CASSPNEQFF
TRBD2	TRBV13	TRBJ2-2	NA	TGTGCCAGCAGCTTAGGCCGGCGGGGGGCCGGCACCGGGGAGCTGTTTTTT	CASSLGRRGAGTGELFF
NA	TRBV28	TRBJ1-5	NA	TGTGCCAGCAGTTCTCCGACAGGATTTTATAGCAATCAGCCCCAGCATTTT	CASSSPTGFYSNQPQHF
TRBD1	TRBV18	TRBJ2-7	NA	TGTGCCAGCTCACCACAGGGGGCCAGGTACGAGCAGTACTTC	CASSPQGARYEQYF
TRBD1	TRBV4-2	TRBJ1-2	NA	TGTGCCAGCAGCCAGGAGGGGACAGCCGCGTCCTATGGCTACACCTTC	CASSQEGTAASYGYTF
NA	TRBV14	TRBJ2-2	NA	TGTGCCAGCAGCCAATTTGACAGCACCGGGGAGCTGTTTTTT	CASSQFDSTGELFF
TRBD1	TRBV7-7	TRBJ2-1	NA	TGTGCCAGCAGCGCCGGACAGGGGATTGTAGGGGATGAGCAGTTCTTC	CASSAGQGIVGDEQFF
TRBD1	TRBV29-1	TRBJ1-4	NA	TGCAGCGTTCCAGACAGGGCGGTGGGATTGGGTGAAAAACTGTTTTTT	CSVPDRAVGLGEKLFF
NA	TRBV15	TRBJ1-2	NA	TGTGCCACCAGCAGAGACAGACAGGCCTATGGCTACACCTTC	CATSRDRQAYGYTF